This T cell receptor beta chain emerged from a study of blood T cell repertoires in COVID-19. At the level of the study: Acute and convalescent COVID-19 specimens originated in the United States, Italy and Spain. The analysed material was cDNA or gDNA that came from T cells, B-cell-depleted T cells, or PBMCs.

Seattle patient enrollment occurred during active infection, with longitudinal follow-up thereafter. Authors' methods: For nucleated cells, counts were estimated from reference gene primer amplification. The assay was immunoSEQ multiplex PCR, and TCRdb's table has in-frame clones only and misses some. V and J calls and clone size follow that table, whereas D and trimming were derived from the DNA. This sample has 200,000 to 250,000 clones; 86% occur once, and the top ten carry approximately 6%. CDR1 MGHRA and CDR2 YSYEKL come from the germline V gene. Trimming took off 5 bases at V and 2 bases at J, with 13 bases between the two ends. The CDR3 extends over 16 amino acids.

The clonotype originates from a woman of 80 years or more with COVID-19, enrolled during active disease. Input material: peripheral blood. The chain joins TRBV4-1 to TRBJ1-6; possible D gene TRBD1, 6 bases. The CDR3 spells CASSESGDPYNSPLHF. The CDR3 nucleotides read TGCGCCAGCAGCGAATCAGGGGATCCCTATAATTCACCCCTCCACTTT.